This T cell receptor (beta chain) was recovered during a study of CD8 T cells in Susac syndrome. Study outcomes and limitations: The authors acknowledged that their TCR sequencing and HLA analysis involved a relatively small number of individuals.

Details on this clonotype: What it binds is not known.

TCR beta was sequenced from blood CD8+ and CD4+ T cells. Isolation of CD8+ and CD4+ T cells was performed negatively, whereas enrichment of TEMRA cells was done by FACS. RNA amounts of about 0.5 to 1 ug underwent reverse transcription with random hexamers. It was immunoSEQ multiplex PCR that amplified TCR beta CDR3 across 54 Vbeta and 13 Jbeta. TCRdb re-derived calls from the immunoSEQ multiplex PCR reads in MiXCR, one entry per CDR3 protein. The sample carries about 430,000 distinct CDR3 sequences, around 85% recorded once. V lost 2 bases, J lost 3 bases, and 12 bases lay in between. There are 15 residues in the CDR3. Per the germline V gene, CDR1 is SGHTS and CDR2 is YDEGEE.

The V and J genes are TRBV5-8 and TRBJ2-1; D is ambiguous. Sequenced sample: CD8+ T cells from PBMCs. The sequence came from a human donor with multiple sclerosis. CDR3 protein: CASSFSASLYNEQFF. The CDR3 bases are TGTGCCAGCAGCTTTTCAGCCTCCCTCTACAATGAGCAGTTCTTC.